A single sample is the source of the 9 T cell receptor beta chains below, sequenced in a study of cytomegalovirus exposure and HLA in healthy donors. 60 Vbeta and 13 Jbeta primers were used in PCR. The assay was immunoSEQ multiplex PCR, and TCRdb's table has in-frame clones only and misses some. The table has around 70,000 clones, around 73% seen once. Sample: PBMCs. These receptors came from a girl between 10 and 17 years old in good health and CMV-seropositive.

The chain uses TRBV7-6 and TRBJ2-7; 11 bases map to TRBD2. The CDR3 has 19 residues. J lost 0 bases, V lost 9 bases, and 19 bases had no gene match. CDR1 SGHVS and CDR2 FNYEAQ come from the germline V gene. The CDR3 is CARISDSGTSGESSYEQYF. The CDR3 DNA reads as TGTGCCAGAATTTCCGATTCCGGGACTAGCGGAGAGAGCTCCTACGAGCAGTACTTC. Complete variable domain (other parts from reference TRBV7-6 and TRBJ2-7): GAGVSQSPRYKVTKRGQDVALRCDPISGHVSLYWYRQALGQGPEFLTYFNYEAQQDKSGLPNDRFSAERPEGSISTLTIQRTEQRDSAMYRCARISDSGTSGESSYEQYFGPGTRLTVT.

The rearrangement uses TRBV29-1 and TRBJ2-3; 8 bases align to TRBD2. Germline-derived CDR1 and CDR2 are SQVTM and ANQGSEA. The CDR3 totals 16 residues. The V and J ends lost 0 bases and 1 base, in that order; junction bases with no gene match: 6. The DNA of the CDR3 is TGCAGCGTTGAAGATTGGTGGCGGGGGGGCACAGATACGCAGTATTTT. Translating gives CSVEDWWRGGTDTQYF.

The chain combines TRBV28 with TRBJ2-7; 8 nucleotides match TRBD2. Germline V lookup: CDR1 MDHEN, CDR2 SYDVKM. V lost 7 bases, J lost 0 bases, and 8 bases stayed unmatched. This CDR3 has 15 residues. For the CDR3, the DNA is TGTGCCAGCAAGGGGGGCGGGAGGTACTCCTACGAGCAGTACTTC. Translation: CASKGGGRYSYEQYF. Filled out from reference TRBV28 and TRBJ2-7, the complete variable domain reads DVKVTQSSRYLVKRTGEKVFLECVQDMDHENMFWYRQDPGLGLRLIYFSYDVKMKEKGDIPEGYSVSREKKERFSLILESASTNQTSMYLCASKGGGRYSYEQYFGPGTRLTVT.

The J gene is TRBJ1-4, the V gene TRBV28, with no clear D. The CDR3 loop spans 15 amino acids. CDR1 MDHEN and CDR2 SYDVKM come from the germline V gene. V was cut by 7 bases and J by 4 bases, with 16 bases left in between. CDR3 DNA: TGTGCCAGCACTGCGCCCGAAGCCCTTAATGAAAAACTGTTTTTT. This sequence encodes CASTAPEALNEKLFF. The variable domain in full, completed from reference TRBV28 and TRBJ1-4, reads DVKVTQSSRYLVKRTGEKVFLECVQDMDHENMFWYRQDPGLGLRLIYFSYDVKMKEKGDIPEGYSVSREKKERFSLILESASTNQTSMYLCASTAPEALNEKLFFGSGTQLSVL.

The chain carries TRBV11-3 and TRBJ2-5, with TRBD1 matching 9 bases. The J segment lost 5 bases and the V segment lost 3 bases, leaving 1 base of the junction unmatched. The germline gives CDR1 SGHNT, CDR2 YENEEA. The CDR3 length is 13 residues. CDR3 bases: TGTGCCAGCAGCTTCGGACAGGGGGAGACCCAGTACTTC. Translating gives CASSFGQGETQYF.

The chain is built from TRBV11-2 and TRBJ1-3; no firm D call. Trimming left V 1 base short and J 0 bases short, with 4 bases between. This CDR3 has 14 residues. The germline V gene encodes CDR1 SGHAT and CDR2 FQNNGV. CDR3 region: CASSLANSGNTIYF. For the CDR3, the DNA is TGTGCCAGCAGCTTAGCCAACTCTGGAAACACCATATATTTT.

A few counts support this clone. This sequence joins TRBV30 and TRBJ1-3, with 7 bases identical to TRBD1. The V segment lost 7 bases and the J segment 2 bases; nucleotides outside the gene matches: 8. The CDR3 is 14 residues long. Germline loops: CDR1 GTSNPN, CDR2 SVGIG (reference sequence). The CDR3 spells CASGRQGAGNTIYF. The CDR3 coding sequence is TGTGCCTCCGGTCGACAGGGCGCTGGAAACACCATATATTTT.

This clone has just a few counts. J is TRBJ1-4 and V is TRBV28; a weak D match, TRBD1 (6 bases). Trimming took 4 bases from V and 7 from J, leaving 16 bases between them. This CDR3 contains 15 residues. The V gene's germline CDR1 is MDHEN and CDR2 SYDVKM. CDR3 coding DNA: TGTGCCAGCAGTTCATTAACAGGGTCCGTTGAAAAACTGTTTTTT. As protein: CASSSLTGSVEKLFF.

This sequence joins TRBV19 and TRBJ2-3; D may be TRBD2 (6 bases). From germline, CDR1 is LNHDA and CDR2 SQIVND (reference sequence). The CDR3 loop spans 14 amino acids. V was clipped by 3 bases and J by 0 bases, with 7 bases between them. The CDR3 DNA sequence: TGTGCCAGTAGTATCGGGGGTAGCACAGATACGCAGTATTTT. Translated, it gives CASSIGGSTDTQYF.